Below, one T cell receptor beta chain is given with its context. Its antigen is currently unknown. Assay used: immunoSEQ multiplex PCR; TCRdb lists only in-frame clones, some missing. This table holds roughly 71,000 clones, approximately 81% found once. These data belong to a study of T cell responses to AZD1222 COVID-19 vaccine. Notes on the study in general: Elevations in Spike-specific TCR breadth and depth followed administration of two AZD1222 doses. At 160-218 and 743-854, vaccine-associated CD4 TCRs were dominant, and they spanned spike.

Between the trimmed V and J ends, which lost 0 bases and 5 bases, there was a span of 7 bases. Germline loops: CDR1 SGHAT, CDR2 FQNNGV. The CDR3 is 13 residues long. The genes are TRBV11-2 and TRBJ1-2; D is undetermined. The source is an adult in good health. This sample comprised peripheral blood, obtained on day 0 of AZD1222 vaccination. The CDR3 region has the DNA TGTGCCAGCAGCTTAGATTCCCAATATGGCTACACCTTC. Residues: CASSLDSQYGYTF.